This TCR beta chain was identified during a study of T cell changes during pregnancy in multiple sclerosis. The assay was immunoSEQ multiplex PCR, and TCRdb's table has in-frame clones only and misses some. Of about 36,000 clones in the sample, about 90% were seen once. The CDR3 runs 16 residues. Germline V lookup: CDR1 LGHNA, CDR2 YSLEER. Trimming took 1 base from V and 3 from J; bases not matched to a gene: 4. This clonotype was sampled from a female donor with multiple sclerosis, enrolled in a pregnancy study. Source: CD4+ T cells from peripheral blood mononuclear cells, taken after pregnancy. V and J are TRBV4-3 and TRBJ2-7; 12 bases line up with TRBD2. The chain's CDR3 is CASSQGLAGDIYEQYF. The CDR3 bases are TGCGCCAGCAGCCAAGGACTAGCGGGGGATATCTACGAGCAGTACTTC.